Given below is one TCR beta chain in context. One entry per CDR3 protein results from TCRdb running MiXCR on the 5' RACE reads. The sample includes a few hundred thousand distinct CDR3 sequences, roughly 8.7% of them seen just once. The data stem from a study of identical twins. This sample was also put to use in a study of yellow fever vaccine responses in identical twins.

The TCR comes from a woman aged 18-29 years in good health. Material for sequencing was CD8+ T cells sorted from blood.

This CDR3 reads CASNSRDKASTDTQYF. Here the CDR3 DNA reads TGTGCCAGCAATTCCCGGGACAAAGCTAGCACAGATACGCAGTATTTT. The chain has TRBV7-9 and TRBJ2-3; a possible D gene is TRBD1 (6 bases). The CDR3 is 16 residues long. Per germline, CDR1 SEHNR and CDR2 FQNEAQ (reference sequence). The V gene lost 7 bases and the J gene lost 0 bases, with 17 bases spanning the gap.